This passage covers 25 T cell receptor beta chains from one sample sequenced in a study of beta chain features in type 1 diabetes. Study-level points and caveats: Type 1 diabetes patients had TCRB CDR3s that were shorter (moderately but significantly so) in all four CD4+ subsets.

No antigen has been identified for these receptors. Every bit of the isolated RNA underwent reverse transcription, so sequencing read expressed TCRB transcripts. Clones were sequenced by immunoSEQ multiplex PCR, and TCRdb holds only the in-frame ones, with some missing. The sample shows over 600,000 clones, about an eighth of them seen only once. The source material was naive CD4+ T cells from blood. The receptor source for this set is a man younger than 40 with type 1 diabetes.

This chain uses TRBV9 with TRBJ2-2; D is possibly TRBD1 or TRBD2 (5 bases each). CDR3 length equals 15 residues. The ends were cut back, 0 bases at V and 4 bases at J, with 10 bases in the middle. The germline V gene encodes CDR1 SGDLS and CDR2 YYNGEE. The CDR3 DNA follows: TGTGCCAGCAGCGTAGAGGGACGTGGCACCGGGGAGCTGTTTTTT. Translated: CASSVEGRGTGELFF.

In this sample, this clone turned up a few times. The chain carries TRBV7-9 and TRBJ2-1; 10 nucleotides line up with TRBD1. Trimming at V came to 5 bases and at J to 11 bases, leaving 3 bases not matched to a gene. The CDR3 totals 12 residues. CDR1 SEHNR and CDR2 FQNEAQ come from the germline V gene (reference sequence). The CDR3 loop reads CASSPGQGKQFF. The DNA of the CDR3 is TGTGCCAGCAGCCCGGGACAGGGGAAGCAGTTCTTC. The entire variable domain, with the rest obtained from reference TRBV7-9 and TRBJ2-1, is as follows: DTGVSQNPRHKITKRGQNVTFRCDPISEHNRLYWYRQTLGQGPEFLTYFQNEAQLEKSRLLSDRFSAERPKGSFSTLEIQRTEQGDSAMYLCASSPGQGKQFFGPGTRLTVL.

This sequence joins TRBV14 and TRBJ1-1, with D possibly being TRBD1 (6 bases). CDR1 is SGHDN, CDR2 FVKESK, per germline. The CDR3 covers 15 residues. With 4 bases removed from V and 4 bases from J, the gap between germline ends came to 16 bases. CDR3 amino acids: CASSRRGGVGTEAFF. The CDR3 DNA sequence: TGTGCCAGCAGCCGCCGAGGGGGGGTCGGCACTGAAGCTTTCTTT.

V gene TRBV2 combines with J gene TRBJ2-6, with D hard to call. CDR1 SNHLY and CDR2 FYNNEI come from the germline V gene. The CDR3 is 13 residues long. The V and J ends lost 8 bases and 0 bases respectively, with 5 bases between them. The chain's CDR3 is CASSTSGANVLTF. The CDR3 nucleotides read TGTGCCAGCTCTACCTCTGGGGCCAACGTCCTGACTTTC.

A few counts support this clone. The sample has other DNA sequences that encode this CDR3 too. The rearrangement joins TRBV28 to TRBJ1-2; D is undetermined. V was cut by 5 bases and J by 2 bases, with 3 bases left in between. CDR1 is MDHEN and CDR2 is SYDVKM in the germline V gene. This CDR3 is built from 11 residues. CDR3 amino acids: CASSGNYGYTF. CDR3 nucleotides: TGTGCCAGCAGTGGGAACTATGGCTACACCTTC.

This clone has more than one count but fewer than ten. V gene TRBV25-1 combines with J gene TRBJ2-3; TRBD2 aligns across 9 bases. The CDR3 is made up of 14 amino acids. V was pared by 7 bases and J by 6 bases, with 8 bases of the junction left unmatched. Germline V CDR1 and CDR2: MGHDK, SYGVNS. The CDR3 DNA reads as TGTGCCAGCACACTAGCGGGCCCGAGCGATACGCAGTATTTT. Translating it yields CASTLAGPSDTQYF. The complete variable domain, with remaining parts taken from reference TRBV25-1 and TRBJ2-3, reads EADIYQTPRYLVIGTGKKITLECSQTMGHDKMYWYQQDPGMELHLIHYSYGVNSTEKGDLSSESTVSRIRTEHFPLTLESARPSHTSQYLCASTLAGPSDTQYFGPGTRLTVL.

The table lists this clone with a count of one. This may arise from a read error, as a much more abundant clone is one base away. The chain links TRBV7-3 to TRBJ2-6; the D is unclear. V was clipped by 0 bases and J by 3 bases, with 0 bases between them. CDR3 length equals 13 residues. The germline CDR1 and CDR2 sequences are SGHTA and FQGTGA. As DNA, the CDR3 is TGTGCCAGCAGCTTAACTGGGGCCAACGTCCTGACTTTC. This translates into CASSLTGANVLTF.

This clone was detected only a few times. This chain joins TRBV18 and TRBJ1-1; TRBD1 matches at 7 bases. J gave up 1 base and V 0 bases, and 2 bases lay outside the gene matches. The CDR3 sequence is 15 residues long. The V gene's germline CDR1 is KGHSH and CDR2 LQKENI. DNA for the CDR3: TGTGCCAGCTCACCACCGCAGGGGGGGAACACTGAAGCTTTCTTT. Encoded protein: CASSPPQGGNTEAFF. Full variable domain (outside the CDR3, taken from reference TRBV18 and TRBJ1-1): NAGVMQNPRHLVRRRGQEARLRCSPMKGHSHVYWYRQLPEEGLKFMVYLQKENIIDESGMPKERFSAEFPKEGPSILRIQQVVRGDSAAYFCASSPPQGGNTEAFFGQGTRLTVV.

CDR3 loop: CASSPQGLAKETQYF. CDR3 in DNA: TGTGCCAGCAGCCCCCAGGGACTAGCTAAAGAGACCCAGTACTTC. The chain carries TRBV7-3 and TRBJ2-5; 9 bases line up with TRBD2. CDR3 size: 15 residues. Looked up from germline, CDR1 is SGHTA and CDR2 is FQGTGA. The V and J ends lost 5 bases and 3 bases, in that order; junction bases with no gene match: 7.

As regards this clone: Other DNA sequences in the sample encode the same CDR3. V and J are TRBV5-1 and TRBJ2-1; D is undetermined. The CDR3 sequence is 12 residues long. The V end lost 0 bases, the J end lost 5 bases, and 3 bases lay between the germline ends. Germline V gives CDR1 SGHRS, CDR2 YFSETQ. The DNA of the CDR3 is TGCGCCAGCAGCTTGGCTGACAATGAGCAGTTCTTC. Its protein is CASSLADNEQFF.

This clone was detected a few times. DNA for the CDR3: TGCAGCGTTGCACAGGCAAATAGCAATCAGCCCCAGCATTTT. Its protein product is CSVAQANSNQPQHF. The V gene is TRBV29-1, the J gene TRBJ1-5; tentatively, D is TRBD1 (5 bases). Trimming pared 4 bases from V and 0 bases from J, leaving 10 bases between. CDR3 length: 14 residues. The germline V gene has CDR1 SQVTM and CDR2 ANQGSEA.

The chain recombines TRBV14 with TRBJ2-1, with a weak D call TRBD2 (5 bases). With 3 bases removed from V and 0 bases from J, the gap between germline ends came to 9 bases. Germline values: CDR1 SGHDN, CDR2 FVKESK. This CDR3 has 15 residues. The CDR3 is CASSHRGLSYNEQFF. CDR3 bases: TGTGCCAGCAGCCACAGAGGGCTCTCCTACAATGAGCAGTTCTTC.

This clone was seen more than once but under ten times. This sequence joins TRBV7-2 and TRBJ2-1; 8 bases match TRBD1. Trimming at V came to 0 bases and at J to 7 bases, leaving 5 bases not matched to a gene. Germline values: CDR1 SGHTA, CDR2 FQGNSA. The CDR3 has 15 residues. CDR3 DNA: TGTGCCAGCAGCTTAGCGCAGGGGGCGGGAAATGAGCAGTTCTTC. Its protein is CASSLAQGAGNEQFF.

This chain joins TRBV18 and TRBJ2-1; 10 bases align to TRBD1. Germline lookup yields CDR1 KGHSH and CDR2 LQKENI. Unmatched junction bases numbered 8, after V lost 0 bases and J lost 9 bases. CDR3 length equals 16 residues. CDR3 amino acids: CASSPPGTGAVGEQFF. In DNA form, the CDR3 reads TGTGCCAGCTCACCACCGGGGACAGGGGCGGTGGGTGAGCAGTTCTTC.

The table lists this clone with a few counts. V and J are TRBV28 and TRBJ1-5, with 7 nucleotides matching TRBD1. Losses at the gene ends were 5 bases for V and 7 bases for J; bases not matched to a gene: 5. This CDR3 has 13 amino acids. Germline V gives CDR1 MDHEN, CDR2 SYDVKM. The CDR3 loop is CASSNRGPQPQHF. In DNA form, the CDR3 reads TGTGCCAGCAGTAACAGGGGCCCCCAGCCCCAGCATTTT.

This clone was counted between two and nine times. The chain employs TRBV14 and TRBJ1-1; 10 nucleotides match TRBD1. CDR3 length: 15 amino acids. The germline V gene encodes CDR1 SGHDN and CDR2 FVKESK. The ends lost 1 base at V and 5 bases at J; junction bases unmatched: 4. This chain's CDR3 is CASSQVGQGWTEAFF. CDR3 DNA: TGTGCCAGCAGCCAAGTGGGACAGGGGTGGACTGAAGCTTTCTTT.

The chain combines TRBV11-2 with TRBJ1-1, with 7 bases lining up with TRBD1. Germline assignment: CDR1 SGHAT and CDR2 FQNNGV. Losses at the gene ends were 2 bases for V and 2 bases for J; bases not matched to a gene: 11. This CDR3 has 17 amino acids. DNA for the CDR3: TGTGCCAGCAGCTTACTTATGGTGGGACAGATAAACACTGAAGCTTTCTTT. Translated, it gives CASSLLMVGQINTEAFF.

This chain links TRBV7-8 with TRBJ2-7, with D perhaps TRBD1 (5 bases). The CDR3 runs to 16 residues. V was cut by 2 bases and J by 1 base, with 15 bases left in between. Germline CDR1 SGHVS, CDR2 FQNEAQ. CDR3 DNA sequence: TGTGCCAGCAGCTTACATCTCCAGGGAATATCCTACGAGCAGTACTTC. The encoded protein is CASSLHLQGISYEQYF.

This clone was counted between two and nine times. The V and J genes are TRBV25-1 and TRBJ1-3; D is possibly TRBD1 (5 bases). The CDR3 length is 15 residues. The V end was cut by 2 bases, the J end by 0 bases, with 8 bases between. Germline V gene data show CDR1 as MGHDK and CDR2 as SYGVNS. The CDR3 here is CASSEGAYSGNTIYF. The CDR3 region has the DNA TGTGCCAGCAGTGAAGGGGCATACTCTGGAAACACCATATATTTT.

This clone appeared a few times. The chain has TRBV11-2 and TRBJ2-3, with 8 bases lining up with TRBD1. Germline-derived CDR1 and CDR2 are SGHAT and FQNNGV. The J segment lost 0 bases and the V segment lost 5 bases, leaving 4 bases of the junction unmatched. The CDR3 runs to 15 residues. The CDR3 here is CASSRDRSSTDTQYF. CDR3 nucleotides: TGTGCCAGCAGCCGGGACAGGTCTAGCACAGATACGCAGTATTTT.

On this clone itself: A much larger clone is a single base away; this may be a read error. Other DNA sequences of this sample code for an identical CDR3. This chain joins TRBV11-2 and TRBJ2-5; D remains unclear. The CDR3 has 11 amino acids. Per the germline V gene, CDR1 is SGHAT and CDR2 is FQNNGV. Trimming removed 5 bases at V and 2 bases at J, with 3 bases between. The CDR3 coding sequence is TGTGCCAGCAGCATACAAGAGACCCAGTACTTC. Translating it yields CASSIQETQYF. Looking up the rest from reference TRBV11-2 and TRBJ2-5 gives the full variable domain: EAGVAQSPRYKIIEKRQSVAFWCNPISGHATLYWYQQILGQGPKLLIQFQNNGVVDDSQLPKDRFSAERLKGVDSTLKIQPAKLEDSAVYLCASSIQETQYFGPGTRLLVL.

To note about this clone: Other DNA sequences in the sample encode the same CDR3. The gene calls are TRBV6-5 and TRBJ2-7; D is uncertain. V was shortened by 2 bases and J by 4 bases, with 9 bases between the two germline ends. The CDR3 is 13 amino acids. Per germline, CDR1 MNHEY and CDR2 SVGAGI. The CDR3 DNA sequence: TGTGCCAGCAGTTACAGGGCAGGTTACGAGCAGTACTTC. It encodes CASSYRAGYEQYF.

This chain links TRBV28 with TRBJ2-7, with D possibly matching TRBD2 (6 bases). Germline V lookup: CDR1 MDHEN, CDR2 SYDVKM. The CDR3 loop spans 14 amino acids. V lost 3 bases and J lost 0, with 9 bases in between. CDR3 region: CASSFRDFSYEQYF. The CDR3 DNA sequence: TGTGCCAGCAGTTTCAGGGACTTCTCCTACGAGCAGTACTTC. Full variable domain (rest looked up from reference TRBV28 and TRBJ2-7): DVKVTQSSRYLVKRTGEKVFLECVQDMDHENMFWYRQDPGLGLRLIYFSYDVKMKEKGDIPEGYSVSREKKERFSLILESASTNQTSMYLCASSFRDFSYEQYFGPGTRLTVT.

This clone has just a few counts. The CDR3 coding sequence is TGTGCCAGCAGGTCCGGACTAGCTGGCAATGAGCAGTTCTTC. Translated: CASRSGLAGNEQFF. The rearrangement uses TRBV7-2 and TRBJ2-1, with 8 bases lining up with TRBD2. The trim removed 6 bases at V and 6 bases at J, leaving 7 bases unmatched. Germline V gene sequence: CDR1 SGHTA, CDR2 FQGNSA. The length of the CDR3 is 14 residues.

This clone was detected only a few times. This sample includes further DNA sequences coding for the same CDR3. V and J are TRBV5-1 and TRBJ1-4, with 7 nucleotides matching TRBD1. The CDR3 is made up of 14 amino acids. The junction had 3 bases not matched to a gene; V was cut back by 4 bases and J by 3 bases. Germline V gives CDR1 SGHRS, CDR2 YFSETQ. The CDR3 coding sequence is TGCGCCAGCAGCCTCGGACAGGCTAATGAAAAACTGTTTTTT. It codes for CASSLGQANEKLFF.